The 19 T cell receptor beta chains below were found in one sample sequenced in a study of siplizumab effects on memory and regulatory T cells. Assay used: immunoSEQ multiplex PCR; TCRdb lists only in-frame clones, some missing. The repertoire holds about 64,000 clones, with around 96% as singletons. Sequenced sample: naive CD8+ T cells sorted from blood. These receptor sequences come from a human donor in good health.

This sequence joins TRBV4-3 and TRBJ2-2; TRBD1 aligns across 9 bases. CDR1 and CDR2 (germline): LGHNA, YSLEER. The CDR3 has 16 residues. With V trimmed by 6 bases and J by 6 bases, 11 bases remained unmatched. The CDR3 spells CASSLDRGIPAGELFF. CDR3 coding DNA: TGCGCCAGCAGTCTTGACAGGGGGATCCCCGCCGGGGAGCTGTTTTTT.

The chain has TRBV27 and TRBJ2-1; D call uncertain. The germline V and J ends were trimmed by 8 bases and 6 bases, with 20 bases remaining between them. Germline V CDR1 and CDR2: MNHEY, SMNVEV (reference sequence). The CDR3 totals 15 residues. DNA for the CDR3: TGTGCCAGCCTCCCGACGGGTGTCGTTGCCAATGAGCAGTTCTTC. It specifies CASLPTGVVANEQFF.

V is TRBV7-9 and J is TRBJ1-5; D remains ambiguous. The CDR3 contains 14 residues. Trimming cost V 8 bases and J 5 bases, with 16 bases left between them. The germline CDR1 and CDR2 sequences are SEHNR and FQNEAQ (reference sequence). The CDR3 bases are TGTGCCAGCGCTCCCGATAGGACGGATCAGCCCCAGCATTTT. Translation gives CASAPDRTDQPQHF.

The chain is built from TRBV27 and TRBJ2-7; 9 bases are shared with TRBD2. Trimming removed 8 bases from V and 3 bases from J; junction bases left unmatched: 5. Germline V gives CDR1 MNHEY, CDR2 SMNVEV (reference sequence). This CDR3 is built from 13 residues. The CDR3 nucleotides read TGTGCCAGCGTCGGGCGGGGGGGCTACGAGCAGTACTTC. Translating it yields CASVGRGGYEQYF.

The chain combines TRBV6-5 with TRBJ1-4; D call uncertain. The germline V gene encodes CDR1 MNHEY and CDR2 SVGAGI. Trimming shortened V by 0 bases and J by 4 bases, and 9 bases separated the two germline ends. The CDR3 consists of 15 residues. CDR3 DNA sequence: TGTGCCAGCAGTTACTCTGGGCAGTATAATGAAAAACTGTTTTTT. Translating it yields CASSYSGQYNEKLFF.

The chain is built from TRBV18 and TRBJ2-7; D gene unclear. This CDR3 has 13 amino acids. Per germline, CDR1 KGHSH and CDR2 LQKENI. The V and J ends lost 3 bases and 4 bases respectively, with 10 bases between them. CDR3 loop: CASSPTLGYEQYF. For the CDR3, the DNA is TGTGCCAGCTCACCGACCCTGGGGTACGAGCAGTACTTC.

This CDR3 is CSVVGGGHSIYEQYF. The CDR3 nucleotides read TGCAGCGTTGTGGGGGGGGGACACTCTATCTACGAGCAGTACTTC. The rearrangement uses TRBV29-1 and TRBJ2-7, with D possibly being TRBD2 (7 bases). The length of the CDR3 is 15 residues. The germline V gene has CDR1 SQVTM and CDR2 ANQGSEA. V dropped 4 bases and J dropped 3 bases, with 19 bases sitting between them.

This chain connects TRBV6-1 to TRBJ2-1, with no clear D. Germline values: CDR1 MNHNS, CDR2 SASEGT. Trimming cost V 1 base and J 1 base, with 14 bases left between them. The CDR3 spans 17 residues. CDR3 sequence reads: CASSEERHRKSYNEQFF. DNA for the CDR3: TGTGCCAGCAGTGAAGAGAGGCACAGAAAGTCCTACAATGAGCAGTTCTTC.

V gene TRBV19 combines with J gene TRBJ1-5; 8 nucleotides agree with TRBD1. V trimming: 3 bases; J trimming: 11 bases; junction bases outside the gene matches: 15. The germline V gene has CDR1 LNHDA and CDR2 SQIVND (reference sequence). CDR3 size: 16 residues. CDR3 sequence: CASSMVFGQGNPAQHF. In DNA, the CDR3 is TGTGCCAGTAGTATGGTTTTCGGACAGGGAAATCCGGCCCAGCATTTT.

The chain joins TRBV5-6 to TRBJ1-1, with D possibly being TRBD1 (6 bases). In germline, CDR1 is SGHDT, CDR2 YYEEEE. V was cut by 0 bases and J by 5 bases, with 14 bases left in between. This CDR3 spans 15 amino acids. CDR3 sequence: CASSLGGGGGTEAFF. CDR3 sequence (DNA): TGTGCCAGCAGCTTGGGCGGGGGCGGCGGAACTGAAGCTTTCTTT.

The chain couples TRBV19 to TRBJ2-1; TRBD1 agrees at 7 bases. V dropped 3 bases and J dropped 3; count of bases not matched to a gene: 5. The CDR3 sequence is 15 residues long. CDR1 and CDR2 (germline): LNHDA, SQIVND (reference sequence). This CDR3 reads CASSMTGIFYNEQFF. The CDR3 DNA sequence: TGTGCCAGTAGTATGACAGGGATATTCTACAATGAGCAGTTCTTC.

The chain combines TRBV27 with TRBJ2-1; D unclear. Germline CDR1 reads MNHEY; CDR2 reads SMNVEV (reference sequence). Trimming cost V 5 bases and J 8 bases, with 10 bases left between them. The CDR3 sequence is 12 residues long. CDR3 bases: TGTGCCAGCAGTCGGCCCCCCGATGAGCAGTTCTTC. Translated, it gives CASSRPPDEQFF.

This clone was picked up one time. The chain combines TRBV27 with TRBJ1-1, with D tentatively TRBD1 (6 bases). From germline, CDR1 is MNHEY and CDR2 SMNVEV (reference sequence). The length of the CDR3 is 16 residues. V shed 4 bases and J shed 0 bases, with 15 bases lying between them. CDR3 amino acids: CASSSLGGQMNTEAFF. The DNA for the CDR3 is TGTGCCAGCAGTTCCCTCGGGGGGCAAATGAACACTGAAGCTTTCTTT.

This sequence joins TRBV28 and TRBJ1-2; 10 nucleotides match TRBD1. The CDR3 consists of 13 residues. The V segment lost 6 bases and the J segment 8 bases; nucleotides outside the gene matches: 6. Germline-derived CDR1 and CDR2 are MDHEN and SYDVKM. The CDR3 reads CASRTGGKEGYTF. The CDR3 DNA is TGTGCCAGCAGGACAGGGGGCAAAGAGGGCTACACCTTC.

The genes are TRBV9 and TRBJ2-7; 8 bases map to TRBD1. This CDR3 is 15 amino acids long. CDR1 is SGDLS and CDR2 is YYNGEE in the germline V gene. After removal of 3 bases from V and 2 bases from J, the junction contained 7 bases not matched to a gene. The CDR3 here is CASSGVDRAPYEQYF. DNA for the CDR3: TGTGCCAGCAGCGGGGTGGACAGGGCGCCCTACGAGCAGTACTTC.

V and J are TRBV7-9 and TRBJ2-2, with a tentative D call TRBD2 (6 bases). The CDR3 is 18 amino acids. V lost 3 bases to trimming and J lost 1 base, with 18 bases between them. CDR1 and CDR2 (germline): SEHNR, FQNEAQ (reference sequence). CDR3: CASSFYLAGRLNTGELFF. Here the CDR3 DNA reads TGTGCCAGCAGCTTCTATTTGGCGGGGCGACTGAACACCGGGGAGCTGTTTTTT.

The chain couples TRBV4-3 to TRBJ2-1; TRBD2 aligns across 14 bases. The CDR3 runs to 19 residues. Unmatched junction bases numbered 10, after V lost 4 bases and J lost 2 bases. Germline lookup yields CDR1 LGHNA and CDR2 YSLEER. This chain's CDR3 is CASSLGLAGGPTPYNEQFF. DNA for the CDR3: TGCGCCAGCAGCCTAGGACTAGCGGGGGGCCCAACCCCCTACAATGAGCAGTTCTTC.

The rearrangement links TRBV7-8 to TRBJ1-1; maybe TRBD1 (6 bases). Germline V gene lookup returns CDR1 SGHVS and CDR2 FQNEAQ. The CDR3 totals 16 residues. V was shortened by 5 bases and J by 6 bases, with 22 bases between the two germline ends. CDR3 residues: CASSQIGGGPDPEAFF. The CDR3 DNA sequence: TGTGCCAGCAGCCAAATCGGGGGGGGGCCAGACCCTGAAGCTTTCTTT.

The V and J genes are TRBV6-6 and TRBJ1-1; no reliable D call. With 6 bases removed from V and 5 bases from J, the gap between germline ends came to 13 bases. The CDR3 has 13 residues. Germline CDR1 MNHNY, CDR2 SVGAGI (reference sequence). The CDR3 DNA sequence: TGTGCCAGCAGAAGGGAGGCGGTAACTGAAGCTTTCTTT. This codes for CASRREAVTEAFF.